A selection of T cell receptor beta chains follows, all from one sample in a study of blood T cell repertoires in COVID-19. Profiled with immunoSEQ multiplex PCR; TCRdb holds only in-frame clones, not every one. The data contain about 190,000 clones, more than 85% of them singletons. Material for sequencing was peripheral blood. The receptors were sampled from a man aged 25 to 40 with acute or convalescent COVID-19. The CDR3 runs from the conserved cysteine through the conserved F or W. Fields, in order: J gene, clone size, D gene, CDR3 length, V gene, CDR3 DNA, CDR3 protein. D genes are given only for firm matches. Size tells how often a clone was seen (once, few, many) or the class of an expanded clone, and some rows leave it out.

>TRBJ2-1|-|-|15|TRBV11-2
TGTGCCAGCAGAGGTGGGGGAGGTGAGTTCGGTGAGCAGTTCTTC
CASRGGGGEFGEQFF
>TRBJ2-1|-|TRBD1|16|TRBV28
TGTGCCAGCAGAACTTTCGGGACAGGGGCCTACAATGAGCAGTTCTTC
CASRTFGTGAYNEQFF
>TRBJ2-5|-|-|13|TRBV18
TGTGCCGGCTCACCATCGAGTCTGGAGACCCAGTACTTC
CAGSPSSLETQYF
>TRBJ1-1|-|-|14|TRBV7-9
TGTGCCAGCTCCTCGGAGGGGCAGTACACTGAAGCTTTCTTT
CASSSEGQYTEAFF
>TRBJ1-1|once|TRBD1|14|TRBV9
TGTGCCAGCAGCCCGGGACAGCGGAACACTGAAGCTTTCTTT
CASSPGQRNTEAFF
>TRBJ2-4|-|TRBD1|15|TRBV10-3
TGTGCCATCAGTGAGACAGGGGGGAACAAAAACATTCAGTACTTC
CAISETGGNKNIQYF
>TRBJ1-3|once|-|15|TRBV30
TGTGCCTGCAGGGATTCCGTCAGCTCTGGAAACACCATATATTTT
CACRDSVSSGNTIYF
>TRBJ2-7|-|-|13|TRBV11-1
TGTGCCAGCAGCTTAGGGCAGAACTACGAGCAGTACTTC
CASSLGQNYEQYF
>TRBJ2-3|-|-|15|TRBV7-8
TGTGCCAGCAGCTCCCGGGATTTGAGCACAGATACGCAGTATTTT
CASSSRDLSTDTQYF
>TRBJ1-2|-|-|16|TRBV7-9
TGTGCCAGCAGCACACGAGCTCGCAGGGGTTCCTATGGCTACACCTTC
CASSTRARRGSYGYTF
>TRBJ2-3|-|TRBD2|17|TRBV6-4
TGTGCCAGCAGTGACTGGCCTACTAGCGGGAGCACAGATACGCAGTATTTT
CASSDWPTSGSTDTQYF
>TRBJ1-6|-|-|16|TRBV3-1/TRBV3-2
TGTGCCAGCAGCCAATTAGGGGGCTCCTATAATTCACCCCTCCACTTT
CASSQLGGSYNSPLHF
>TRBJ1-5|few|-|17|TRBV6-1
TGTGCCAGCAGTGGGGCTGGTGGGTACAGCAGGGTTCAGCCCCAGCATTTT
CASSGAGGYSRVQPQHF
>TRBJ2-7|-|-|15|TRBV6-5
TGTGCCAGCAGTTTCGCGAACAAAAAGGAGGGCGAGCAGTACTTC
CASSFANKKEGEQYF
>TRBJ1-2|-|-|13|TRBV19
TGTGCCAGTAACCCGGGGGGTTCCTATGGCTACACCTTC
CASNPGGSYGYTF
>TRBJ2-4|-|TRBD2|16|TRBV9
TGTGCCAGCAGCCCGGGGGGGGGCGCGTACAAAAACATTCAGTACTTC
CASSPGGGAYKNIQYF
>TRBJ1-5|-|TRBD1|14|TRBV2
TGTGCCAGCAGTGCAGGGACAGGGAATCAGCCCCAGCATTTT
CASSAGTGNQPQHF
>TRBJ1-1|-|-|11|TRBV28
TGTGCCACCATCATGAACACTGAAGCTTTCTTT
CATIMNTEAFF
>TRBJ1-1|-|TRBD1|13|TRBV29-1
TGCAGCGTTGTTCGACAGGGAGGAACTGAAGCTTTCTTT
CSVVRQGGTEAFF
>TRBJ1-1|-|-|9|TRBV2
TGTGCCTGGGGGGGTGAAGCTTTCTTT
CAWGGEAFF
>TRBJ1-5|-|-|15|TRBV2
TGTGCCAGCATAGGAGACAGTTGGGGAAATCAGCCCCAGCATTTT
CASIGDSWGNQPQHF
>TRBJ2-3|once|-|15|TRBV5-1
TGCGCCAGCAGCTTAGGTGACGGGATCACAGATACGCAGTATTTT
CASSLGDGITDTQYF
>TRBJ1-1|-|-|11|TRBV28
TGTGCCAGCAGTTTGAGAGCGGGGGCTTTCTTT
CASSLRAGAFF